The TCR beta chain under discussion was sequenced for a study of cytomegalovirus exposure and HLA in healthy donors (dated by TCRdb to about 2017). Concerning the study at large: An earlier analysis of 587 of the donors reported around 280 Gb of sequence data and approximately 120 million unique TCR beta sequences obtained from 150 million to 200 million T cells. The later analysis used no new phenotypic data to find candidate immune exposures, relying instead on TCR beta sequences and their occurrence across donors. Typing coverage varied by locus: roughly 620-640 donors for A, B, C, DRB1 and DQB1; more than 500 for DQA1; nearly 610 for DPA1; approximately 490 for DPB1. An earlier analysis of 587 of the donors used high-throughput TCR beta sequencing to judge whether each TCR beta V gene segment behaved as functional or pseudogenic. In addition to the first cohort of 666 subjects, a separate validation cohort of about 120 different subjects was used. The study profiled the T cell repertoires of about 720 subjects by immunosequencing and related them to cytomegalovirus serostatus. Because of strong linkage in the cohort, roughly five DR-DQ haplotypes were treated as single units for association and clustering. Donor age, sex, ethnicity and CMV serostatus were collected together with the repertoire data. To predict cytomegalovirus infection status, the study combined high-throughput TCR immunosequencing, statistical association of individual TCRs with disease status, and machine learning. HLA typing included class I and class II loci at four-digit resolution. On average, around 200,000 unique TCR beta nucleotide sequences were sequenced per donor among several hundred genotyped donors of the cohort, with around 19% of those sequences being non-productive. To study patterns of TCR occurrence, a later analysis re-analyzed previously published TCR beta repertoires from several hundred donors and added high-resolution HLA genotyping. All discovery cohort repertoires had been generated on a single sequencing platform. The study aimed to test whether cataloging public T cell receptors could reveal signatures of past pathogen exposure. A later genetic analysis used genome-wide SNP genotypes for about three fifths of the 666 donors, treating that subset as a discovery cohort. About 310 gigabases of sequencing data and 78 million or so unique TCR sequences were included in an early release covering roughly 700 HLA-typed donors. Of the roughly 400 genotyped donors, approximately 82% fell in the genetic ancestry cluster associated with self-reported Caucasian donors.

In total, over 600 healthy bone marrow donors made up the cohort. At the time of sampling, every cohort member was nominally healthy, though immune exposures that went unrecorded were likely present. The donor tested CMV seronegative and was one of the 352 seronegative cohort members. A peripheral blood sample was provided by each donor, and peripheral blood mononuclear cells were used for TCR beta sequencing. Genomic DNA extraction from the blood cell samples was performed with the Qiagen DNeasy Blood Extraction Kit. The library came from the immunoSEQ multiplex PCR assay. For the multiplex PCR, a mixture combining 60 forward primers for TCR Vbeta segments and 13 reverse primers for TCR Jbeta segments was used. Amplification of the CDR3 region of rearranged TCR beta genes was performed with a multiplex PCR assay on genomic DNA. The Illumina HiSeq System was used to sequence the amplified TCR beta libraries as 87-base-pair reads. As for the authors' bioinformatics: Across the roughly 640 repertoires, a later analysis counted 75 million to 90 million unique TCR beta chains, roughly 11 million of which were shared by at least two donors. To remove PCR and sequencing errors, raw reads were error-corrected and collapsed into unique sequences using a nearest-neighbor algorithm that merged closely related sequences. V, D and J gene segments were assigned by aligning CDR3 sequences to IMGT reference sequences. For a sequence to be retained, at least a six-nucleotide match to both a V gene segment and a J gene segment was required. A rearrangement was called productive if the CDR3 had no stop codons and remained in frame with V and J, and every other rearrangement was called non-productive. CDR3 was defined according to IMGT convention as the region running from the second conserved V-encoded cysteine to the conserved J-encoded phenylalanine. The earlier analysis of about 590 of the donors excluded sequences that lacked an unambiguous match to a single V gene segment. In an earlier analysis of a few hundred of the donors, V segments were called functional above 56.7% productive rearrangements and were called segregating when the between-donor standard deviation exceeded 5%. A statistical classification framework was built for diagnosing cytomegalovirus status from the catalog of TCR beta chain sequences. In a later analysis, V and J genes were assigned by comparing TCR nucleotide sequences against IMGT/GENE-DB human TR gene sequences. The TCRdist pipeline was used in a later analysis to assign CDR3 sequences and most-parsimonious VDJ recombination scenarios. In a later analysis, every TCR beta chain was defined by the combination of its CDR3 amino acid sequence and its V-gene family, and reads without a unique V-gene family were dropped. A later analysis removed roughly 590 highly shared, low-generation-probability nucleotide sequences to deal with suspected cross-contamination and a sequencing artifact. For each public chain, a later analysis derived a clonal expansion index from normalized ranks of inferred template counts within each repertoire. In a later analysis, generation probabilities were computed with a VDJ recombination model fitted to out-of-frame rearrangements, and the resulting probabilities were checked against IGoR. A later analysis scored TCR-TCR, TCR-HLA and TCR-CMV co-occurrence with hypergeometric tests, applying a repertoire-size bias correction to TCR pairs. False discovery rates were estimated in a later analysis by permuting HLA or CMV assignments 20 times. A later analysis grouped co-occurring TCRs with DBSCAN, adding TCRdist sequence similarity when clustering within HLA-allele-positive subsets. Repertoires with fewer than 30,000 or more than 120,000 public chains were left out of co-occurrence clustering, as were about five repertoires with anomalous nucleotide sharing. TCRdb retrieved this table from immuneACCESS and kept in-frame rearrangements only. Not all clones are present; in checked studies, unresolved V genes account for under half, and no reason is known for the remainder. The DNA was the basis for D and trimming; V, J and clone size are from that table. The sample includes fewer than 130,000 clones, with around three quarters observed a single time. The top ten constitute 2.5% to 3.5% of the sample.

The CDR3 sequence holds 15 residues, the cysteine and phenylalanine included. Only the CDR3 portion is preserved as DNA: 45 bases, with reading frame beginning at the first base. CDR1 SGHTA and CDR2 FQGNSA are derived from the germline V gene. V is clipped by 5 bases and J by 8 bases, and the sequence between their germline boundaries is 21 bases long. General study outcomes and caveats: Roughly uniform sequencing depth across donors was assumed in presence/absence analyses, although this assumption may not hold. Compared with the approximately 720-donor mean, donors in an Asian-associated ancestry cluster had fewer N-insertions in productive TCRs, according to a later genetic analysis. The only immune exposure information available for the cohort was CMV serostatus. A cluster of highly shared sequence variants was judged likely to represent a technical artifact of the sequencing pipeline. A further reported finding was that TCR beta sequences accurately predicted the HLA-A and HLA-B alleles for most subjects in the first cohort. While some public TCRs were present in many individuals, most TCR sequences turned up only very rarely across donors. In a later analysis, the rate of TCR association differed among HLA loci, with DRB1 alleles having the most associated TCRs and HLA-C alleles having the fewest. In a later analysis, most CMV-associated TCR beta chains were found to appear HLA-restricted, with HLA associations seemingly driven largely by CMV exposure. In a later genetic analysis, a missense DCLRE1C variant was associated with V-gene and J-gene trimming of TCR beta chains, and the association was replicated in an independent cohort. Because HLA typing was missing for some donors at each locus, association tests included only the typed subset. In vitro tests confirmed that a few of the cytomegalovirus-associated TCR beta chains recognize cytomegalovirus antigens. Because the 87-base-pair reads could not distinguish some IMGT-functional V segments, including TRBV6-2 and TRBV6-3, those segments were excluded. This cohort had only TCR beta chains sequenced, and the lack of alpha or paired-chain data limited which features could be detected. An earlier analysis of approximately 570 of the donors showed that most TCR beta V segments appeared in productive rearrangements either about 87% or about 30% of the time, which broadly matched IMGT annotations. Specific HLA alleles were associated with around 18,000 TCR beta sequences at a false discovery rate of 0.05 in a later analysis. The authors suggested that the approach could potentially be extended to other disease states and immunological phenotypes. Cytomegalovirus status was reported to be diagnosed by the classifier with high specificity and sensitivity in both the original and validation cohorts. Correlated functional status among segregating V segments might reflect linkage disequilibrium, but an unknown experimental factor could not be ruled out. Several of the top co-occurrence clusters appeared to be linked to parvovirus B19, influenza, CMV and Epstein-Barr virus, according to a later analysis. In a later analysis, HLA-associated TCR beta chains were found to be more clonally expanded and to have lower generation probabilities than equally common non-associated chains. Because counts were too low, roughly 18 rarely observed V segments, including chromosome 9 orphons, were left out of the earlier analysis of 500 to 650 of the donors. When HLA alleles, especially DR and DQ, strongly co-occurred, attributing TCR associations to individual alleles was difficult. The study gave a list of 150 to 200 TCR beta chains associated with cytomegalovirus.

A note on this clone: Its antigen is unknown. No base quality information exists; no much larger clone differs at one position.

Sample: PBMCs. This sequence originates from a middle-aged woman in good health and CMV-seronegative. This sequence uses TRBV7-2 and TRBJ1-2; the D gene is not confidently resolved. The CDR3 reads as follows: CASSPEGEILLGYTF. The nucleotide sequence is TGTGCCAGCAGCCCAGAGGGCGAAATCCTGCTGGGCTACACCTTC. Here the CDR3 is joined to the reference TRBV7-2 and TRBJ1-2 genes, and the full variable domain is: GAGVSQSPSNKVTEKGKDVELRCDPISGHTALYWYRQSLGQGLEFLIYFQGNSAPDKSGLPSDRFSAERTGGSVSTLTIQRTQQEDSAVYLCASSPEGEILLGYTFGSGTRLTVV.